This entry lists 31 T cell receptor beta chains sequenced from one sample in a study of T cells in Graves' hyperthyroidism and ophthalmopathy. There were TCR beta CDR3 regions amplified from RNA transcripts. During a first-round RT-PCR of the TCR CDR3, the HTBI primer set was used. TCRdb passed the multiplex PCR reads through MiXCR, listing each CDR3 protein once. The sample shows fewer than 450,000 distinct CDR3 sequences, roughly 17% of them seen only once. Sample: blood. Receptors originate from a woman aged 25 to 39 with Graves' hyperthyroidism that later progressed to Graves' ophthalmopathy.

This sequence joins TRBV27 and TRBJ2-3; TRBD2 agrees at 9 bases. V lost 4 bases and J lost 4; bases outside the gene matches: 6. Germline CDR1 MNHEY, CDR2 SMNVEV (reference sequence). The CDR3 is 15 amino acids. The DNA for the CDR3 is TGTGCCAGCAGTTCTAAGGGCGGGAGGGCAGATACGCAGTATTTT. This codes for CASSSKGGRADTQYF.

The V and J genes are TRBV19 and TRBJ1-1; 7 bases map to TRBD1. Germline assignment: CDR1 LNHDA and CDR2 SQIVND (reference sequence). The V and J ends lost 5 bases and 0 bases, in that order; junction bases with no gene match: 12. The CDR3 contains 17 residues. The CDR3 nucleotides read TGTGCCAGTAGTGTGAGAGGGACAGACAGCATGAACACTGAAGCTTTCTTT. Its protein is CASSVRGTDSMNTEAFF.

The chain employs TRBV28 and TRBJ2-5; D is perhaps TRBD2 (5 bases). The V gene lost 6 bases and the J gene lost 4 bases, with 18 bases spanning the gap. The CDR3 is 15 amino acids. Germline CDR1 MDHEN, CDR2 SYDVKM. The DNA for the CDR3 is TGTGCCAGCAGGCGAGGGCCTTCAGGAAGAGAGACCCAGTACTTC. This codes for CASRRGPSGRETQYF.

The V gene is TRBV9, the J gene TRBJ1-3, with D uncertain. Germline V gene lookup returns CDR1 SGDLS and CDR2 YYNGEE. The V end was cut by 4 bases, the J end by 0 bases, with 11 bases between. This CDR3 comprises 15 residues. Written as DNA, the CDR3 is TGTGCCAGCAGCCCCGACACAATCTCTGGAAACACCATATATTTT. It yields the protein CASSPDTISGNTIYF.

In its sample, this clonotype was seen many times. The gene calls are TRBV14 and TRBJ2-7; TRBD2 aligns across 13 bases. CDR1 and CDR2 from the germline V gene are SGHDN and FVKESK. The CDR3 runs 14 residues. The V and J ends lost 1 base and 9 bases, in that order; junction bases with no gene match: 3. The CDR3 sequence is CASSQGLAGGVQYF. The CDR3 DNA is TGTGCCAGCAGCCAAGGACTAGCGGGAGGTGTGCAGTACTTC. The complete variable domain, with remaining parts taken from reference TRBV14 and TRBJ2-7, reads EAGVTQFPSHSVIEKGQTVTLRCDPISGHDNLYWYRRVMGKEIKFLLHFVKESKQDESGMPNNRFLAERTGGTYSTLKVQPAELEDSGVYFCASSQGLAGGVQYFGPGTRLTVT.

This clonotype was found many times. The gene calls are TRBV2 and TRBJ2-7; the D gene is possibly TRBD1 (6 bases). The V end was cut by 2 bases, the J end by 1 base, with 21 bases between. This CDR3 spans 18 amino acids. Germline V gene sequence: CDR1 SNHLY, CDR2 FYNNEI. The CDR3 coding sequence is TGTGCCAGCAGTGAACAGGGGATCTTTTCTAAGGGGTCCTACGAGCAGTACTTC. Its translation is CASSEQGIFSKGSYEQYF.

This clonotype was detected many times. V and J are TRBV12-3 or TRBV12-4 and TRBJ2-1; 11 bases map to TRBD2. V lost 5 bases, J lost 0 bases, and 6 bases stayed unmatched. The CDR3 runs 17 residues. CDR3 protein: CASSRYSGGVSYNEQFF. DNA of the CDR3: TGTGCCAGCAGTCGGTATAGCGGGGGGGTCTCCTACAATGAGCAGTTCTTC.

The chain carries TRBV28 and TRBJ2-1; perhaps TRBD1 as D (5 bases). V was cut by 2 bases and J by 10 bases, with 12 bases left in between. In germline, CDR1 is MDHEN, CDR2 SYDVKM. The CDR3 loop spans 13 amino acids. CDR3 amino acids: CASSLPRVGEQFF. The CDR3 DNA reads TGTGCCAGCAGTTTACCCAGGGTCGGCGAGCAGTTCTTC.

This clonotype was counted ten times or more. This chain links TRBV7-2 with TRBJ2-4, with 7 bases aligning to TRBD1. CDR3 size: 12 residues. Germline V lookup: CDR1 SGHTA, CDR2 FQGNSA. Germline trimming cut 3 bases from V and 9 bases from J; bases unmatched to any gene: 2. The CDR3 DNA is TGTGCCAGCAGCTTGGACAGGTCCATTCAGTACTTC. Its translation is CASSLDRSIQYF.

In its sample, this clonotype was seen many times. This chain uses TRBV28 with TRBJ2-5, with D maybe TRBD2 (6 bases). CDR1 is MDHEN, CDR2 SYDVKM, per germline. This CDR3 comprises 14 residues. V was clipped by 3 bases and J by 5 bases, with 13 bases between them. The CDR3 is CASSFEGLRETQYF. The CDR3, as DNA: TGTGCCAGCAGTTTTGAGGGACTGCGGGAGACCCAGTACTTC.

This clonotype was recorded many times. The chain combines TRBV5-6 with TRBJ1-4; D gene uncertain. Germline V lookup: CDR1 SGHDT, CDR2 YYEEEE. V was cut by 3 bases and J by 10 bases, with 10 bases left in between. CDR3 length: 12 residues. DNA of the CDR3: TGTGCCAGCAGCTCGTCTGGAGTAAAACTGTTTTTT. Protein: CASSSSGVKLFF.

The chain recombines TRBV2 with TRBJ1-4; 7 bases are shared with TRBD1. The V gene end was trimmed by 6 bases and the J gene end by 3 bases; junction bases not matched to a gene: 10. Germline values: CDR1 SNHLY, CDR2 FYNNEI. CDR3 size: 16 residues. This CDR3 is CASSPSAGQPNEKLFF. The CDR3 bases are TGTGCCAGCAGCCCCTCGGCGGGACAGCCTAATGAAAAACTGTTTTTT.

In this sample, this clonotype turned up many times. The CDR3 region has the DNA TGTGCCGGAAACAGCCCCGTAGGACCTCGGGAGCAGTACTTC. Amino acids: CAGNSPVGPREQYF. The V gene is TRBV19, the J gene TRBJ2-7; the D is unclear. CDR1 and CDR2 (germline): LNHDA, SQIVND (reference sequence). With 11 bases removed from V and 7 bases from J, the gap between germline ends came to 24 bases. The CDR3 loop spans 14 amino acids.

This clonotype showed up many times. The chain joins TRBV28 to TRBJ2-1, with 7 bases fitting TRBD2. The CDR3 is 14 amino acids. V lost 4 bases to trimming and J lost 5 bases; unmatched junction nucleotides: 5. Germline CDR1 reads MDHEN; CDR2 reads SYDVKM. DNA for the CDR3: TGTGCCAGCAGTTCTCCGGGAGGAAACAATGAGCAGTTCTTC. Encoded protein: CASSSPGGNNEQFF.

The chain is built from TRBV29-1 and TRBJ2-7, with a tentative D call TRBD1 (5 bases). The CDR3 sequence is 17 residues long. The V and J ends lost 0 bases and 0 bases respectively, with 18 bases between them. Germline lookup yields CDR1 SQVTM and CDR2 ANQGSEA. The CDR3 bases are TGCAGCGTTGAAGATCAGGGAAAAGCGTATGACTCCTACGAGCAGTACTTC. It yields the protein CSVEDQGKAYDSYEQYF.

This clonotype was observed many times. The CDR3 sequence is CASSLVSDSSAQETQYF. The CDR3 coding sequence is TGTGCCAGCAGCTTAGTAAGCGACTCATCGGCCCAAGAGACCCAGTACTTC. The chain couples TRBV7-9 to TRBJ2-5, with D hard to call. The V gene's germline CDR1 is SEHNR and CDR2 FQNEAQ (reference sequence). Trimming stripped 1 base from V and 1 base from J, with 16 bases between. CDR3 length equals 17 residues.

The rearrangement joins TRBV11-2 to TRBJ2-7; D gene ambiguous. The length of the CDR3 is 14 residues. CDR1 is SGHAT and CDR2 is FQNNGV in the germline V gene. V shed 5 bases and J shed 4 bases, with 15 bases lying between them. CDR3 DNA: TGTGCCAGCAGCCCCGGCGTGATTGGTTACGAGCAGTACTTC. Translation gives CASSPGVIGYEQYF.

The V and J genes are TRBV6-1 and TRBJ2-1, with D perhaps TRBD2 (6 bases). From germline, CDR1 is MNHNS and CDR2 SASEGT. The CDR3 has 12 residues. The V and J ends lost 8 bases and 3 bases respectively, with 8 bases between them. This CDR3 is CASRGYYNEQFF. CDR3 bases: TGTGCCAGCCGGGGGTACTACAATGAGCAGTTCTTC.

This clonotype occurred many times. J is TRBJ2-3 and V is TRBV6-1; D call uncertain. V was shortened by 5 bases and J by 5 bases, with 8 bases between the two germline ends. Germline V gene lookup returns CDR1 MNHNS and CDR2 SASEGT. The CDR3 sequence is 12 residues long. CDR3 sequence (DNA): TGTGCCAGCAGTAATTCAGGAGATACGCAGTATTTT. Residues: CASSNSGDTQYF.

This clonotype appeared a single time. The rearrangement joins TRBV19 to TRBJ2-7, with D uncertain. The germline V gene has CDR1 LNHDA and CDR2 SQIVND (reference sequence). V lost 3 bases and J 2 bases, leaving 8 bases between the germline ends. CDR3 length equals 13 residues. In DNA form, the CDR3 reads TGTGCCAGTAGTATGGCGAAGACCTACGAGCAGTACTTC. This gives the protein CASSMAKTYEQYF. Based on the CDR3 plus reference TRBV19 and TRBJ2-7, the full variable domain is DGGITQSPKYLFRKEGQNVTLSCEQNLNHDAMYWYRQDPGQGLRLIYYSQIVNDFQKGDIAEGYSVSREKKESFPLTVTSAQKNPTAFYLCASSMAKTYEQYFGPGTRLTVT.

A remark on this clonotype: A much larger clone lies a single base off, so this may be a read error. V and J are TRBV4-1 and TRBJ2-2; no clear D gene. The CDR3 runs 13 residues. The germline CDR1 and CDR2 sequences are MGHRA and YSYEKL. The CDR3 sequence is CANSRLGPGELFF. Written as DNA, the CDR3 is TGCGCCAACAGCCGCTTGGGTCCCGGGGAGCTGTTTTTT.

Only a few counts were recorded for this clonotype. The chain couples TRBV20-1 to TRBJ1-6; 9 nucleotides align to TRBD1. The CDR3 has 14 amino acids. Trimming took 6 bases from V and 8 from J; bases not matched to a gene: 8. In germline, CDR1 is DFQATT, CDR2 SNEGSKA (reference sequence). This CDR3 reads CSAPGQGWDSPLHF. The CDR3 DNA reads TGCAGTGCCCCCGGACAGGGGTGGGATTCACCCCTCCACTTT.

Of note for this clonotype: This may arise from a read error, as a much more abundant clone is one base away. The chain has TRBV6-2 or TRBV6-3 and TRBJ2-5; D is perhaps TRBD1 or TRBD2 (5 bases each). The CDR3 extends over 16 amino acids. CDR1 is MNHEY and CDR2 is SVGEGT in the germline V gene. The CDR3 protein is CASNNNSPGLQEAQYF. The DNA of the CDR3 is TGTGCCAGCAACAACAATAGTCCGGGGCTACAAGAGGCCCAGTACTTC.

This clonotype showed up many times. The CDR3 DNA reads TGTGCCAGCTCACCACTGGTCGGGAGTGGTAATGAGCAGTTCTTC. It specifies CASSPLVGSGNEQFF. The V and J genes are TRBV18 and TRBJ2-1; the D gene is possibly TRBD2 (6 bases). Germline-derived CDR1 and CDR2 are KGHSH and LQKENI. This CDR3 region has 15 residues. Trimming stripped 1 base from V and 7 bases from J, with 14 bases between.

This clonotype was counted ten times or more. This chain connects TRBV29-1 to TRBJ2-7, with 9 bases matching TRBD1. The ends lost 0 bases at V and 0 bases at J; junction bases unmatched: 3. Germline CDR1 is SQVTM and CDR2 is ANQGSEA. The CDR3 is made up of 15 amino acids. In DNA form, the CDR3 reads TGCAGCGTTGAAGATCGGACAGGGGCCTCCTACGAGCAGTACTTC. It codes for CSVEDRTGASYEQYF.

In its sample, this clonotype was seen a few times. The J gene is TRBJ1-2, the V gene TRBV9; D gene ambiguous. This CDR3 comprises 16 residues. Per germline, CDR1 SGDLS and CDR2 YYNGEE. V lost 4 bases, J lost 1 base, and 17 bases lay in between. In DNA form, the CDR3 reads TGTGCCAGCAGCTCTGGCAACAGAGCGAATAACTATGGCTACACCTTC. Its translation is CASSSGNRANNYGYTF.

Concerning this clonotype: A much larger clone differs from this one at a single base, so this may be a read error. The J gene is TRBJ1-2, the V gene TRBV13, with D possibly being TRBD1 (5 bases). CDR1 and CDR2 (germline): PRHDT, FYEKMQ (reference sequence). The CDR3 has 15 residues. The CDR3 is CPSSKGLWPPGGYTF. In DNA, the CDR3 is TGTCCCAGCAGCAAGGGACTGTGGCCCCCCGGTGGCTACACCTTC.

This clonotype was seen ten or more times. This sequence joins TRBV5-1 and TRBJ1-2; D possibly corresponds to TRBD1 (5 bases). This CDR3 spans 15 amino acids. Trimming pared 4 bases from V and 8 bases from J, leaving 21 bases between. Looked up from germline, CDR1 is SGHRS and CDR2 is YFSETQ. Here the CDR3 DNA reads TGCGCCAGCAGCCTAGGGGAGGCGGATGGTTCGGGCTACACCTTC. Residues: CASSLGEADGSGYTF.

This clonotype appeared a single time. This may stem from a read error, because a much larger clone lies one nucleotide away. The gene calls are TRBV5-4 and TRBJ1-2, with TRBD1 as a possible D gene (5 bases). The CDR3 totals 16 residues. Germline CDR1 and CDR2: SGHNT and YYREEE (reference sequence). This CDR3 is CASSLSRAGVEYGNTF. In DNA, the CDR3 is TGTGCCAGCAGCTTATCTCGAGCGGGGGTGGAGTATGGCAACACCTTC.

This clonotype was observed many times. J is TRBJ2-1 and V is TRBV9; TRBD2 might be the D (5 bases). Germline V lookup: CDR1 SGDLS, CDR2 YYNGEE. Between the trimmed V and J ends, which lost 6 bases and 5 bases, there was a span of 18 bases. The CDR3 spans 15 residues. In DNA, the CDR3 is TGTGCCAGCACCCGTTTCGGACTGGCAAACAATGAGCAGTTCTTC. It yields the protein CASTRFGLANNEQFF.

The chain employs TRBV7-8 and TRBJ1-2; D unclear. This CDR3 region has 15 residues. Germline V gene lookup returns CDR1 SGHVS and CDR2 FQNEAQ. The V gene lost 5 bases and the J gene lost 2 bases, with 15 bases spanning the gap. DNA for the CDR3: TGTGCCAGCAGCGGTTTGACAATTCCCAACTATGGCTACACCTTC. This encodes CASSGLTIPNYGYTF. The whole variable domain, remainder taken from reference TRBV7-8 and TRBJ1-2, is GAGVSQSPRYKVAKRGQDVALRCDPISGHVSLFWYQQALGQGPEFLTYFQNEAQLDKSGLPSDRFFAERPEGSVSTLKIQRTQQEDSAVYLCASSGLTIPNYGYTFGSGTRLTVV.